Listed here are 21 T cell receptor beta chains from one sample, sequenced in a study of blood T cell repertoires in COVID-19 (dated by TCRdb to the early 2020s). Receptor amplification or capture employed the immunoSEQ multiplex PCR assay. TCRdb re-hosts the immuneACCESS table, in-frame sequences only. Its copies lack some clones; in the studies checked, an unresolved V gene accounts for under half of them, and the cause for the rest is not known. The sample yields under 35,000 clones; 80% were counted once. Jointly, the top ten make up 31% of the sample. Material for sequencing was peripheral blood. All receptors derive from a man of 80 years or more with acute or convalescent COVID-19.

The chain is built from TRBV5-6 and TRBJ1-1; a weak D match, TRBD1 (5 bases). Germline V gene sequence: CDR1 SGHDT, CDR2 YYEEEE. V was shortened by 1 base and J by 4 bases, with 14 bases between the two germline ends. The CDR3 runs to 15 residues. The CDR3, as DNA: TGTGCCAGCAGCTTGTTCCAGGGCAGCAGCACTGAAGCTTTCTTT. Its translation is CASSLFQGSSTEAFF.

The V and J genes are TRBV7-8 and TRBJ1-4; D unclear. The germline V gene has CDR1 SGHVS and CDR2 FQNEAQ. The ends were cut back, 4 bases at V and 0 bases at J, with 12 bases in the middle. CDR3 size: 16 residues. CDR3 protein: CASSSPLGSTNEKLFF. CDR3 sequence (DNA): TGTGCCAGCAGCTCCCCTCTAGGTTCAACTAATGAAAAACTGTTTTTT.

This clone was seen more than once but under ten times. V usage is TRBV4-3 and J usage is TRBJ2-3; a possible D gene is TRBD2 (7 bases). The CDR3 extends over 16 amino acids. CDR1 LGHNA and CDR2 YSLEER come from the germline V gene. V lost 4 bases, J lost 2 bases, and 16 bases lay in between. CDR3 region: CASSRSAGADTDTQYF. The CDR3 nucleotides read TGCGCCAGCAGCCGCTCGGCGGGGGCAGACACAGATACGCAGTATTTT.

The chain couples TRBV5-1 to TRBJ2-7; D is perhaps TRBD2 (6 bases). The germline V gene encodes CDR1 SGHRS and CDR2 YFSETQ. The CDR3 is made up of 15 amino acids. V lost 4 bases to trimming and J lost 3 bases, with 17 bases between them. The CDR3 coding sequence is TGCGCCAGCAGCCCCCTTGGGGGAGGCGACTACGAGCAGTACTTC. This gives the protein CASSPLGGGDYEQYF. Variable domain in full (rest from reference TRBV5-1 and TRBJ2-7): KAGVTQTPRYLIKTRGQQVTLSCSPISGHRSVSWYQQTPGQGLQFLFEYFSETQRNKGNFPGRFSGRQFSNSRSEMNVSTLELGDSALYLCASSPLGGGDYEQYFGPGTRLTVT.

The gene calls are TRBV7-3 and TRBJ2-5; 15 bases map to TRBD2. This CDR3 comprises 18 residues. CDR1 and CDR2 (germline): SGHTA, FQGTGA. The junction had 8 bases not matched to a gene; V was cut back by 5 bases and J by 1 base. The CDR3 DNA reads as TGTGCCAGCAGCCTAAGGGGACTAGCGGGGGGTATCCAAGAGACCCAGTACTTC. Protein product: CASSLRGLAGGIQETQYF.

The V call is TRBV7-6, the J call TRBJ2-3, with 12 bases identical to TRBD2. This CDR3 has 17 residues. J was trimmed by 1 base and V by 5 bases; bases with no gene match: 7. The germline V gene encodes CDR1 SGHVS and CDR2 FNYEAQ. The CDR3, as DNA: TGTGCCAGCAGCCGGATGCCTAGCGGGAGGGGCACAGATACGCAGTATTTT. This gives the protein CASSRMPSGRGTDTQYF.

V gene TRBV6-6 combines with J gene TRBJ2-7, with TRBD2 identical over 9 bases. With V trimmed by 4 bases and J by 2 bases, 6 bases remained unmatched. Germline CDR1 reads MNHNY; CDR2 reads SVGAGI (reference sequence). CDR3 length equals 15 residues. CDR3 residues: CASSSISGGTYEQYF. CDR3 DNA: TGTGCCAGCAGTTCGATTAGCGGGGGAACCTACGAGCAGTACTTC.

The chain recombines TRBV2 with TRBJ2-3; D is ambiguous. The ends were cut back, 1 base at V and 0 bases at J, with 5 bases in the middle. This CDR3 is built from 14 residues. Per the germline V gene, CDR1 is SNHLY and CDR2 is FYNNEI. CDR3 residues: CASSEGSSTDTQYF. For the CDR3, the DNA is TGTGCCAGCAGTGAAGGCAGTAGCACAGATACGCAGTATTTT.

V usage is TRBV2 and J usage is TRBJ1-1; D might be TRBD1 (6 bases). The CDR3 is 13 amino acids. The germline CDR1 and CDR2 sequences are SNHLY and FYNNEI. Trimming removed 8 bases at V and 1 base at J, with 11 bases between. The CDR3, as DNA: TGTGCCAGCGCACAGGGAGAGAACACTGAAGCTTTCTTT. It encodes CASAQGENTEAFF.

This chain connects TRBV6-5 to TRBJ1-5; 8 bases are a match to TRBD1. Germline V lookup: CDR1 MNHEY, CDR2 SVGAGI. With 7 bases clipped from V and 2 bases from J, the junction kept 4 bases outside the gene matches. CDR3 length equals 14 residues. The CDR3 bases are TGTGCCAGCAAAGACAGGGGAGGCAATCAGCCCCAGCATTTT. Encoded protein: CASKDRGGNQPQHF.

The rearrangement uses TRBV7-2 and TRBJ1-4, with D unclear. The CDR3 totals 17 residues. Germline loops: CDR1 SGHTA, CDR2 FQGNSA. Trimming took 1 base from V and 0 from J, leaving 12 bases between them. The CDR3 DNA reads TGTGCCAGCAGCTTAGGGGCCGTACCTGCAACTAATGAAAAACTGTTTTTT. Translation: CASSLGAVPATNEKLFF.

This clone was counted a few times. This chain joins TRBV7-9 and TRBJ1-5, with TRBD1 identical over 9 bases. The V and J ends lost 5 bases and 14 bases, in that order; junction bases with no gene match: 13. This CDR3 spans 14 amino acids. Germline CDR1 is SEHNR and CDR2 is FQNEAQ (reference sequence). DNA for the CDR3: TGTGCCAGCAGCGGGGGACAGGGACCTAGTGGGAAGCATTTT. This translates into CASSGGQGPSGKHF.

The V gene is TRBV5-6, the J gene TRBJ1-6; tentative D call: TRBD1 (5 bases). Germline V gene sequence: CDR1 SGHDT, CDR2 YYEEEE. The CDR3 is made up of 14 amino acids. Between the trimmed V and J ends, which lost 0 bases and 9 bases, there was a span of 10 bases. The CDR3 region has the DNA TGTGCCAGCAGCTTGGCTAGGGGTCTTTCACCCCTCCACTTT. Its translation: CASSLARGLSPLHF.

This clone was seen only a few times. CDR3: CASSSTGSSYEQYF. Here the CDR3 DNA reads TGTGCCAGCAGCTCAACAGGGAGCTCCTACGAGCAGTACTTC. The chain carries TRBV7-3 and TRBJ2-7; D is possibly TRBD1 (6 bases). Between the trimmed V and J ends, which lost 4 bases and 0 bases, there was a span of 10 bases. Germline CDR1 reads SGHTA; CDR2 reads FQGTGA. The CDR3 extends over 14 amino acids.

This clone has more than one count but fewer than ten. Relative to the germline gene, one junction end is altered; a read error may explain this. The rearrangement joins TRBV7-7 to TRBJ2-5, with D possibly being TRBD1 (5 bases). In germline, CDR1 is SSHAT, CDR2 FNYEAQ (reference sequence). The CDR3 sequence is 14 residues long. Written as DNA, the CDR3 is TGTGCTAGCAGCTTGGTCCAGGGTGAAGAGACCCAGTACTTC. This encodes CASSLVQGEETQYF.

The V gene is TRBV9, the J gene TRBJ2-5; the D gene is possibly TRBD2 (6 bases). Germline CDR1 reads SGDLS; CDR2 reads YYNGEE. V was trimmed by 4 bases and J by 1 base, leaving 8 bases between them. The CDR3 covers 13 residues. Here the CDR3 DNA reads TGTGCCAGCAGCATTAGCGGCCAAGAGACCCAGTACTTC. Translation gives CASSISGQETQYF. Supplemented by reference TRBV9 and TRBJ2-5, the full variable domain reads DSGVTQTPKHLITATGQRVTLRCSPRSGDLSVYWYQQSLDQGLQFLIQYYNGEERAKGNILERFSAQQFPDLHSELNLSSLELGDSALYFCASSISGQETQYFGPGTRLLVL.

The CDR3 coding sequence is TGTGCCAGCAGTTTTTCCCCCGGGACAGGCTATGGCTACACCTTC. Protein sequence: CASSFSPGTGYGYTF. V usage is TRBV7-8 and J usage is TRBJ1-2, with 8 bases identical to TRBD1. The ends lost 6 bases at V and 4 bases at J; junction bases unmatched: 10. There are 15 residues in the CDR3. Germline V gene lookup returns CDR1 SGHVS and CDR2 FQNEAQ.

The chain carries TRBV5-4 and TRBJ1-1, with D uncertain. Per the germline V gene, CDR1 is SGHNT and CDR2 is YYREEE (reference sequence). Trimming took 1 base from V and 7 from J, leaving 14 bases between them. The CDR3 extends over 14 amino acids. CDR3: CASSLLPGTGEAFF. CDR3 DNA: TGTGCCAGCAGCTTGCTTCCCGGTACGGGTGAAGCTTTCTTT.

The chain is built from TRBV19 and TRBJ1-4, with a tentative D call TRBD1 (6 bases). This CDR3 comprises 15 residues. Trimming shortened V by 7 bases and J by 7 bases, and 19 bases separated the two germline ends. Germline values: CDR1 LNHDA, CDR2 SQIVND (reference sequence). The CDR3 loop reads CASNLREGGGEKLFF. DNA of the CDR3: TGTGCCAGTAACCTCAGGGAAGGGGGTGGTGAAAAACTGTTTTTT.

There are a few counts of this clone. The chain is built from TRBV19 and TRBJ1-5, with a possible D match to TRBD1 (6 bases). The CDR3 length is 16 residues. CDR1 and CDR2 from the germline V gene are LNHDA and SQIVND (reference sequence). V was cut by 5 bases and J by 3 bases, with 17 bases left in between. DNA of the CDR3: TGTGCCAGTAGTCCTACGACAGGAATCCCCAATCAGCCCCAGCATTTT. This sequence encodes CASSPTTGIPNQPQHF.

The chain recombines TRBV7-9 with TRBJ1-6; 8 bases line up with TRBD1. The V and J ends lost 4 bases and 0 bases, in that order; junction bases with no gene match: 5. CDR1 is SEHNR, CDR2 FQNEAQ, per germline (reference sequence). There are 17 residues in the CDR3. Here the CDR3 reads CASSSRQGNSYNSPLHF. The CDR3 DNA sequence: TGTGCCAGCAGCTCCAGACAGGGGAACTCCTATAATTCACCCCTCCACTTT.